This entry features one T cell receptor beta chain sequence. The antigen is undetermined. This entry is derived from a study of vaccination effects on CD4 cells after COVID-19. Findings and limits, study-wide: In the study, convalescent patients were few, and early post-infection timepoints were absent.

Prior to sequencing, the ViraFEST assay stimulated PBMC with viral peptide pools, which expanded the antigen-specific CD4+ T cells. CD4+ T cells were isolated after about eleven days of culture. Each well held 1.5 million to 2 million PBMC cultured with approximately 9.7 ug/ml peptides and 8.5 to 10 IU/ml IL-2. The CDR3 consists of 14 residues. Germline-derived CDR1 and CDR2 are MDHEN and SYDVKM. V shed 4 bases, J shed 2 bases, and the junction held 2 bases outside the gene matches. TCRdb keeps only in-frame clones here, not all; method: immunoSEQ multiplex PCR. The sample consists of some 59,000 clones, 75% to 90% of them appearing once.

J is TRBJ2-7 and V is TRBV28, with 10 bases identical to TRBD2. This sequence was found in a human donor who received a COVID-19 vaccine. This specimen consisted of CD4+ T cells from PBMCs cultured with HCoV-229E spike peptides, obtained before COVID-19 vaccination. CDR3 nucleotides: TGTGCCAGCAGTTACAGCGGGGGGGCCTACGAGCAGTACGTC. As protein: CASSYSGGAYEQYV.